This TCR beta chain stems from a study of blood T cell repertoires in COVID-19. For the study at large: Acute and convalescent COVID-19 specimens originated in the United States, Italy and Spain. The cDNA or gDNA used as material had been derived from T cells, B-cell-depleted T cells, or PBMCs.

J gave up 6 bases and V 8 bases, and 6 bases lay outside the gene matches. Per the germline V gene, CDR1 is MNHEY and CDR2 is SVGAGI. CDR3 length: 13 amino acids. How the authors handled the data: Scientists estimated how many nucleated cells there were by amplifying reference gene primers. Libraries were prepared by immunoSEQ multiplex PCR; TCRdb keeps only in-frame clonotypes and omits some of them. D and trimming were read from the DNA, whereas the V and J calls and clone size are those reported in that table. The sample carries approximately 310,000 clones, less than 85% recorded once. The sample comprised PBMCs or T cells enriched from blood (not recorded which). This sequence joins TRBV6-5 and TRBJ2-1; 8 bases are a match to TRBD2. The receptor's source is a woman aged 25 to 39 who had been exposed to COVID-19. The CDR3 DNA is TGTGCCAGCGCCGGGACTAGTCTCAATGAGCAGTTCTTC. This encodes CASAGTSLNEQFF.